Listed below are T cell receptor beta chains from one sample, sequenced in a study of cytomegalovirus exposure and HLA in healthy donors. Profiled with immunoSEQ multiplex PCR; TCRdb holds only in-frame clones, not every one. This sample has about 180,000 clones, with about 80% found just once. Sequences were obtained from PBMCs. These receptors all come from a man in his sixties in good health and CMV-seronegative. Each CDR3 is given with its conserved first and last residue.

v_call	j_call	cdr3_aa
TRBV11-2	TRBJ2-3	CASSPYRGVRTNTQYF
TRBV29-1	TRBJ2-5	CSVANPRETQYF
TRBV6-6	TRBJ2-5	CASRPPGQHYQETQYF
TRBV5-4	TRBJ2-3	CASSRGQGGADTQYF
TRBV4-2	TRBJ2-3	CASSQEGARQGTQYF
TRBV5-1	TRBJ2-7	CASSLQRGDSYEQYF
TRBV6-5	TRBJ1-2	CASSYSRADGYPF
TRBV2	TRBJ1-1	CASSRDRVGVAPEAFF
TRBV7-9	TRBJ1-1	CASSLGTGETEAFF
TRBV6-5	TRBJ1-2	CASRGQGAYGYTF
TRBV30	TRBJ1-3	CAWTADRGLGNTIYF
TRBV19	TRBJ2-7	CASSQTHRGRGYEQYF
TRBV11-2	TRBJ2-2	CASSPPARVELFF
TRBV29-1	TRBJ2-3	CSVDRGNTQYF
TRBV2	TRBJ2-7	CASADRGRVEQYF
TRBV10-3	TRBJ2-1	CAISESPNSYNEQFF
TRBV28	TRBJ2-7	CASSYLDRVYEQYF
TRBV15	TRBJ2-1	CATSRDRAGYNEQFF
TRBV6-5	TRBJ2-7	CASRDSGSYEQYF
TRBV15	TRBJ2-2	CATSSGTTNTGELFF
TRBV5-1	TRBJ2-2	CASSTGTDTGELFF
TRBV2	TRBJ2-1	CATNPGTTHNEQFF
TRBV19	TRBJ1-4	CASRTGNEKLFF
TRBV4-1	TRBJ2-7	CASSQVQDRYYEQYF
TRBV5-1	TRBJ1-2	CASSLTLGQASNGYTF
TRBV5-6	TRBJ1-6	CASSWNRGNSPLHF
TRBV19	TRBJ2-2	CASSGYRGTGELFF
TRBV7-8	TRBJ2-7	CASSSRTAYEQYF
TRBV28	TRBJ1-2	CASSLRANYGYTF
TRBV10-1	TRBJ1-2	CASSPQINYGYTF
TRBV4-1	TRBJ2-3	CASSQVSGGAPDTQYF
TRBV25-1	TRBJ2-1	CASSDQRDFDEQFF
TRBV11-2	TRBJ2-1	CASSLDSVSGDLNEQFF
TRBV30	TRBJ2-3	CAWSGRGTNPSIDTQYF
TRBV5-4	TRBJ1-3	CASSLGTPFSGNTIYF
TRBV5-1	TRBJ2-7	CASSSGPGQTHEQYF
TRBV5-6	TRBJ1-4	CASSFPDRGPEKLFF
TRBV4-3	TRBJ1-4	CASSQGAGEKLFF
TRBV6-5	TRBJ1-2	CASSFGARGDGYGYTF
TRBV7-8	TRBJ2-2	CASSQTTIAANTGELFF
TRBV5-1	TRBJ2-3	CASSLVQLTDTQYF
TRBV6-5	TRBJ1-2	CASSYKGTEKGYGYTF
TRBV25-1	TRBJ1-5	CASSTGGADQPQHF
TRBV11-2	TRBJ2-7	CASSLDRDRYEQYF
TRBV5-6	TRBJ1-2	CASSPPGTGGCGYTF
TRBV7-2	TRBJ2-7	CASSLALERGISYEQYF
TRBV5-6	TRBJ1-1	CASSPGWSSNTEAFF
TRBV19	TRBJ1-1	CASRGRAGMNTEAFF
TRBV19	TRBJ2-5	CASSIERTRTPAVGTQYF
TRBV28	TRBJ1-5	CASSDAGQGLGNQPQHF
TRBV2	TRBJ1-3	CASSLNQASSGNTIHF
TRBV10-3	TRBJ1-6	CAISASTGMGNSPLHF
TRBV6-6	TRBJ1-5	CASSYSGQGFRQPQHF
TRBV6-5	TRBJ2-7	CASSWGGSYEQYF
TRBV19	TRBJ2-7	CASSIDQLSGQYF
TRBV13	TRBJ1-2	CASSPQFHAVTHGYTF
TRBV19	TRBJ1-2	CASSTDTRYGYTF
TRBV5-6	TRBJ1-5	CASSTTVMGNQPQHF